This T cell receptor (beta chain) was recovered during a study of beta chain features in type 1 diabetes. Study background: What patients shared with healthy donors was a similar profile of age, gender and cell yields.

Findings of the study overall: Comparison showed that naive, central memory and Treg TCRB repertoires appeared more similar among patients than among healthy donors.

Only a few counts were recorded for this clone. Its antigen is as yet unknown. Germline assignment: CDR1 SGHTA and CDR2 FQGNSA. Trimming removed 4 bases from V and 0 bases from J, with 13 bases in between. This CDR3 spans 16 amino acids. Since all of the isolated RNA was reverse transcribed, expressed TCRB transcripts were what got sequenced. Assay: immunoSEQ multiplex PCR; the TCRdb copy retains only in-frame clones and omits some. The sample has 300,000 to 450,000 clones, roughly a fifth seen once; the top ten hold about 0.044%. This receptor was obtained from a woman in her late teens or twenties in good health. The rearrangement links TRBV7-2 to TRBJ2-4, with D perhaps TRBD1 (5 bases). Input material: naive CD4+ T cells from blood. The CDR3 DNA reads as TGTGCCAGCAGCTCTCGGCTGACAGTAGCCAAAAACATTCAGTACTTC. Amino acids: CASSSRLTVAKNIQYF.